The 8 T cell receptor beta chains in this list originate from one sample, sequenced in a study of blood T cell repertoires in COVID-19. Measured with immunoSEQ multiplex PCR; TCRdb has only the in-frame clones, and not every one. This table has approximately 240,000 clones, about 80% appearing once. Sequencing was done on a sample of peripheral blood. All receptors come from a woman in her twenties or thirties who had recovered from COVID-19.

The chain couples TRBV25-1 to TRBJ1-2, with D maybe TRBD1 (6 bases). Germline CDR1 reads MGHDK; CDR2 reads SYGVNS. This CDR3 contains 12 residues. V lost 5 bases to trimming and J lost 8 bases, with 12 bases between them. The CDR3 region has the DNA TGTGCCAGCAGTCAGGGGCTGGGGGGCTACACCTTC. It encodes CASSQGLGGYTF.

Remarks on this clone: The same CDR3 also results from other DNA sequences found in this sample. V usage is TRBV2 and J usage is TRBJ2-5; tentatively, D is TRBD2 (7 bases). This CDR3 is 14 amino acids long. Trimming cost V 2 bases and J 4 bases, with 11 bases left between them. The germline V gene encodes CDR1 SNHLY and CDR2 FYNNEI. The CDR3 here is CASSERGRGETQYF. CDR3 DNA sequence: TGTGCCAGCAGTGAAAGGGGGAGGGGAGAGACCCAGTACTTC.

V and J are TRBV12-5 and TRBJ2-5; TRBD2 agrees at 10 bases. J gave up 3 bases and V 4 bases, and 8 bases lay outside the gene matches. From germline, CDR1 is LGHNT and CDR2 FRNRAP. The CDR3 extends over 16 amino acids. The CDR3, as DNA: TGTGCTAGTGGTTGGAAACTAGCGGGATTAGAAGAGACCCAGTACTTC. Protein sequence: CASGWKLAGLEETQYF.

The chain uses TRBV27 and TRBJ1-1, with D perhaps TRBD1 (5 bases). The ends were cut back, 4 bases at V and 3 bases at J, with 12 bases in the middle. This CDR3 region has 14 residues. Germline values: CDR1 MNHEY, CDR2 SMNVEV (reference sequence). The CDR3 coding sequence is TGTGCCAGCAGTTATGGGGGGATATACACTGAAGCTTTCTTT. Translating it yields CASSYGGIYTEAFF.

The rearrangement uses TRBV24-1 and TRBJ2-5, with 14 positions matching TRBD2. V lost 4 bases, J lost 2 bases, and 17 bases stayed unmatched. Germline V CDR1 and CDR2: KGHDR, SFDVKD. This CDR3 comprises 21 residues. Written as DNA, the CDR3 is TGTGCCACCAGTGAGCTGACTAGCGGGAGGGCGATGGAATTTGTACAAGAGACCCAGTACTTC. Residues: CATSELTSGRAMEFVQETQYF.

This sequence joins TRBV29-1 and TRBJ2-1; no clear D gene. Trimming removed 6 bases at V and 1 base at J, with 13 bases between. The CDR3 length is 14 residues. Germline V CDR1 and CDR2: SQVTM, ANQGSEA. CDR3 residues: CSVALVVSYNEQFF. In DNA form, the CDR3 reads TGCAGCGTAGCCCTAGTGGTGTCCTACAATGAGCAGTTCTTC.

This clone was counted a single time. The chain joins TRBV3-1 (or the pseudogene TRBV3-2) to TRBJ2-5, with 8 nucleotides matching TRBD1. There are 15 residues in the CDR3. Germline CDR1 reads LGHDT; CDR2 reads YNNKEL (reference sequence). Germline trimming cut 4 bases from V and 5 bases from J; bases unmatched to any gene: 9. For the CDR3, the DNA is TGTGCCAGCAGCCCCCGGACAGGGTGGACCGAGACCCAGTACTTC. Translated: CASSPRTGWTETQYF.

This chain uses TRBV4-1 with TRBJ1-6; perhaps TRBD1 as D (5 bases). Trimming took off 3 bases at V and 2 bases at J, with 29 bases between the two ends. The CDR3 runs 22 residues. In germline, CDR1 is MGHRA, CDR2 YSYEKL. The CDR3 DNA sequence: TGCGCCAGCAGCCAGGACCCTAGGAGAAGGGGAAGGGTGAGCCCCTATAATTCACCCCTCCACTTT. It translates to CASSQDPRRRGRVSPYNSPLHF.